This TCR beta chain was observed in a study of OX40 agonist ivuxolimab in advanced cancers. Study findings and constraints: Normalized T-cell clonal expansion was also low in some nonresponders.

Per the germline V gene, CDR1 is MNHEY and CDR2 is SVGAGI. V lost 2 bases and J lost 10, with 17 bases in between. The CDR3 consists of 15 residues. Measured with immunoSEQ multiplex PCR; TCRdb has only the in-frame clones, and not every one. The table includes tens of thousands of clones, more than 85% detected once. This clone has a single count. Its antigen is undetermined. Excluded were patients having autoimmune disease history or systemic immunosuppression. The rearrangement links TRBV6-5 to TRBJ1-4; D is possibly TRBD1 (6 bases). The TCR originated in an adult with an advanced solid tumor such as melanoma, head and neck, liver or kidney cancer. This sample comprised CD4+ or CD8+ T cells sorted from blood, obtained in a trial of the OX40 agonist ivuxolimab. The CDR3 nucleotides read TGTGCCAGCAGTTACACGACGGGGGCCCCGATAAAACTGTTTTTT. Protein sequence: CASSYTTGAPIKLFF.